A single T cell receptor (beta chain) is shown here with its context. After removal of 4 bases from V and 3 bases from J, the junction contained 14 bases not matched to a gene. This CDR3 has 17 amino acids. Germline-derived CDR1 and CDR2 are SGHNT and YENEEA. The source of the sample is a study of T cell responses to AZD1222 COVID-19 vaccine. Assay: immunoSEQ multiplex PCR; the TCRdb copy retains only in-frame clones and omits some. The sample has under 200,000 clones, under 95% seen once; the top ten hold approximately 1.3%. The gene calls are TRBV11-3 and TRBJ2-7, with 8 bases fitting TRBD2. This material consisted of peripheral blood, taken 28 days after the second AZD1222 dose. This clonotype originated in an adult who received the AZD1222 COVID-19 vaccine. The CDR3 protein is CASSSPGGVGGIYEQYF. The CDR3 coding sequence is TGTGCCAGCAGCTCTCCCGGGGGGGTCGGGGGCATCTACGAGCAGTACTTC.